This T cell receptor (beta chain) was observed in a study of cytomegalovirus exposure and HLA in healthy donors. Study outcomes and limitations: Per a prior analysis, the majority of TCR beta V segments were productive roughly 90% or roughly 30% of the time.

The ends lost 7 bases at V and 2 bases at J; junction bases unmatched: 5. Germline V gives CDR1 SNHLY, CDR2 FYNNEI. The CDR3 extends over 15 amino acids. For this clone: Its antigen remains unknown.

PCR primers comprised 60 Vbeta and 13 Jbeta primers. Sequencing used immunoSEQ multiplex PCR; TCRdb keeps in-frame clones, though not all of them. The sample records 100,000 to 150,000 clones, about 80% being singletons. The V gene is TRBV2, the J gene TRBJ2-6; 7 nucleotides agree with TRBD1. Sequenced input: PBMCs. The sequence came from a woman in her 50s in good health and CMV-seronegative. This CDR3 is CASTGQRTGANVLTF. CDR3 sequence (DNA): TGTGCCAGCACGGGACAGAGAACTGGGGCCAACGTCCTGACTTTC.